In this sample, the clone carrying this T cell receptor (beta chain) turned up many times. As yet, its antigen is unknown. The data derive from a study of identical twins. Study observations and caveats: High-abundance cord blood beta clonotypes had fewer insertions; memory repertoires showed none.

Each CDR3 protein is one row after TCRdb ran MiXCR on the 5' RACE reads. The sample carries about 340,000 distinct CDR3 sequences, approximately 10% recorded once. The donors were all healthy and Caucasian. This CDR3 spans 13 amino acids. Per germline, CDR1 MNHEY and CDR2 SMNVEV (reference sequence). V lost 2 bases and J 8 bases, leaving 7 bases between the germline ends. The V call is TRBV27, the J call TRBJ1-6; D unresolved. The sample consisted of naive T cells sorted from blood. This TCR was sampled from a woman in her fifties or sixties in good health. The CDR3 region is CASSLGPDSPLHF. The CDR3 nucleotides read TGTGCCAGCAGTTTAGGCCCCGATTCACCCCTCCACTTT.